A selection of T cell receptor beta chains follows, all from one sample in a study of CD8 T cells in Susac syndrome. TCRdb processed the immunoSEQ multiplex PCR reads anew with MiXCR; each CDR3 protein has one entry. This table has 150,000 or so distinct CDR3 sequences, approximately 96% appearing once. What was sequenced was CD8+ T cells from PBMCs. The receptors come from a human donor with multiple sclerosis. The CDR3 runs from the conserved cysteine through the conserved F or W. The order of the fields is CDR3 length, D gene, J gene, V gene, clone size, CDR3 protein, CDR3 DNA. The D gene is left open where the match is weak. Not all rows give a size; the values are once, few, many and, for expanded clones, a class.

13 | - | TRBJ2-1 | TRBV15 | once | CATSTTNPNEQFF | TGTGCCACCAGCACAACTAACCCCAATGAGCAGTTCTTC
15 | TRBD2 | TRBJ2-7 | TRBV7-8 | - | CASSAQRGNYYEQYF | TGTGCCAGCAGCGCCCAGCGGGGGAACTACTACGAGCAGTACTTC
13 | - | TRBJ2-1 | TRBV30 | - | CAWSVTSYNEQFF | TGTGCCTGGAGTGTGACTTCCTACAATGAGCAGTTCTTC
15 | - | TRBJ2-1 | TRBV5-1 | - | CASSHGESSYNEQFF | TGCGCCAGCAGCCACGGGGAAAGCTCCTACAATGAGCAGTTCTTC
15 | - | TRBJ1-6 | TRBV5-1 | - | CASSWGQQKGSPLHF | TGCGCCAGCAGCTGGGGACAACAAAAGGGTTCACCCCTCCACTTT
12 | TRBD1 | TRBJ2-3 | TRBV20-1 | - | CSAWTGFDTQYF | TGCAGTGCGTGGACAGGGTTCGATACGCAGTATTTT
18 | TRBD2 | TRBJ2-5 | TRBV4-2 | - | CASSQEWGLAGGRETQYF | TGTGCCAGCAGCCAAGAATGGGGACTAGCGGGGGGGCGTGAGACCCAGTACTTC
14 | TRBD1 | TRBJ1-2 | TRBV20-1 | - | CSARIPDRAYGYTF | TGCAGTGCTAGAATCCCGGACAGGGCCTATGGCTACACCTTC
12 | - | TRBJ1-2 | TRBV25-1 | - | CASSEYPWGYTF | TGTGCCAGCAGTGAATACCCGTGGGGCTACACCTTC
13 | - | TRBJ1-2 | TRBV5-1 | - | CASSLSPSRGYTF | TGCGCCAGCAGCTTATCCCCCTCTAGAGGCTACACCTTC
15 | - | TRBJ2-5 | TRBV9 | - | CASGTSATQRETQYF | TGTGCCAGCGGGACCTCGGCGACCCAGAGGGAGACCCAGTACTTC
16 | TRBD1 | TRBJ1-5 | TRBV28 | - | CASSFGGQGANQPQHF | TGTGCCAGCAGTTTCGGGGGACAGGGGGCCAATCAGCCCCAGCATTTT
15 | - | TRBJ2-1 | TRBV3-1 | - | CASSPGWSSYNEQFF | TGTGCCAGCAGCCCGGGCTGGTCATCCTACAATGAGCAGTTCTTC
13 | - | TRBJ2-7 | TRBV6-5 | - | CASSKSITYEQYF | TGTGCCAGCAGTAAGAGCATCACCTACGAGCAGTACTTC